This T cell receptor beta chain originates from a study of T-cell memory formation after mild COVID-19. About the study: Largely, TCR clusters stayed within a single donor.

Germline values: CDR1 SGHRS, CDR2 YFSETQ. This CDR3 contains 14 residues. The V gene lost 0 bases and the J gene lost 3 bases, with 9 bases spanning the gap. Using its own MiXCR run on the 5' RACE reads, TCRdb lists one record per CDR3 protein. Counted here are roughly 300,000 distinct CDR3 sequences, under 20% occurring once; the ten biggest clones make up 20% to 25%. This clonotype was observed many times. What was sequenced was PBMCs or a T cell subset sorted from them (not recorded which). The receptor was isolated from a man between 18 and 35 years old who had mild COVID-19 (a few samples of this study predate the infection). Cell type and time point are not known. This sequence joins TRBV5-1 and TRBJ1-2; possibly TRBD1 for D (6 bases). The DNA of the CDR3 is TGCGCCAGCAGCTTGGGGGACAATGACTATGGCTACACCTTC. This gives the protein CASSLGDNDYGYTF.